This T cell receptor (beta chain) was obtained from a study of cytomegalovirus exposure and HLA in healthy donors. Study overall: Most donors, about 77% of a few hundred genotyped, fell in the Caucasian-associated ancestry cluster.

CDR1 is SGHTA, CDR2 FQGTGA, per germline. This CDR3 is built from 16 residues. Unmatched junction bases numbered 14, after V lost 5 bases and J lost 5 bases. A word on this clone: Its specificity is not known.

13 Jbeta primers and 60 Vbeta primers were used for the PCR. Assay: immunoSEQ multiplex PCR; the TCRdb copy retains only in-frame clones and omits some. This sample carries tens of thousands of clones, roughly 80% of them seen once, and the ten largest clones take 1.3% to 1.5%. The study's findings and limits: The study assumed roughly uniform donor sequencing depth for presence/absence analyses. The listing of roughly 160 TCR beta chains classed them as cytomegalovirus-associated.

The chain combines TRBV7-3 with TRBJ1-2; 7 bases match TRBD1. The sample was PBMCs. The receptor was isolated from a male donor in good health and CMV-seronegative. The CDR3 reads CASSPRQGSALYGYTF. For the CDR3, the DNA is TGTGCCAGCAGCCCTCGACAGGGATCGGCTTTATATGGCTACACCTTC.